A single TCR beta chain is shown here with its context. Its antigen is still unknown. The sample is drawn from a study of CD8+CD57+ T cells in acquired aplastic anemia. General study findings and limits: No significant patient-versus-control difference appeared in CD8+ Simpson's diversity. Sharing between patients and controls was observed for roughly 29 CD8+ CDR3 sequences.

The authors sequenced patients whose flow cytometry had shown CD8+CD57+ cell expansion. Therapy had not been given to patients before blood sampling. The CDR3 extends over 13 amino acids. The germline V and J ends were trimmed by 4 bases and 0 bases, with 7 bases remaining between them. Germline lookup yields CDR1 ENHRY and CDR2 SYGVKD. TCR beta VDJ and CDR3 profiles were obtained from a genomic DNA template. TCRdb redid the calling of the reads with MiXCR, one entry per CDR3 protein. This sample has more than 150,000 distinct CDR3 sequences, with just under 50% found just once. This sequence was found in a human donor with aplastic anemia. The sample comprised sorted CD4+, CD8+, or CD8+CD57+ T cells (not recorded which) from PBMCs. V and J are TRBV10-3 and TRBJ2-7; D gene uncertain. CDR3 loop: CAISAGLSYEQYF. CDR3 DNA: TGTGCCATCAGTGCCGGGCTCTCCTACGAGCAGTACTTC.